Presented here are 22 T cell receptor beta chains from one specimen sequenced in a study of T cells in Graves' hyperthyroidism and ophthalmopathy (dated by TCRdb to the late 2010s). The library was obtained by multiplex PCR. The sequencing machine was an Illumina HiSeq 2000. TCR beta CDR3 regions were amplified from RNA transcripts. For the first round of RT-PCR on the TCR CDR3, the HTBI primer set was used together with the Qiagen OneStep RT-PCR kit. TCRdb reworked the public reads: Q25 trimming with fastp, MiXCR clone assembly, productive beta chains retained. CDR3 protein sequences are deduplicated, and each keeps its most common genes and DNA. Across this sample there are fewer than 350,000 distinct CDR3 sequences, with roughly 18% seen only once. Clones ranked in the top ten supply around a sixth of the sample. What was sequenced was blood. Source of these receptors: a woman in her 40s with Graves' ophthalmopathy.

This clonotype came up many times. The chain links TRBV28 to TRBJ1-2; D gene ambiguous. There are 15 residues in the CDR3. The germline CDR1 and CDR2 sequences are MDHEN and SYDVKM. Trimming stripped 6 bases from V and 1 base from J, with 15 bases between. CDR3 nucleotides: TGTGCCAGCAGAGACCGGGTATCTTTTAACTATGGCTACACCTTC. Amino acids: CASRDRVSFNYGYTF.

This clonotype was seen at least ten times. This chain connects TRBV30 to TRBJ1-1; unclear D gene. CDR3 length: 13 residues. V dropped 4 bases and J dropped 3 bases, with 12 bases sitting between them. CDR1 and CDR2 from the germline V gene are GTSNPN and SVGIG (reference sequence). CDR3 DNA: TGTGCCTGGAACCCCGACGGGGACACTGAAGCTTTCTTT. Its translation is CAWNPDGDTEAFF. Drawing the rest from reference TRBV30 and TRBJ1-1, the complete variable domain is SQTIHQWPATLVQPVGSPLSLECTVEGTSNPNLYWYRQAAGRGLQLLFYSVGIGQISSEVPQNLSASRPQDRQFILSSKKLLLSDSGFYLCAWNPDGDTEAFFGQGTRLTVV.

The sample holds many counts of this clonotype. CDR3 coding DNA: TGTGCCAGCAGACCCCCGCATCCCGGGACAGGGGCCTATGGCTACACCTTC. Translating gives CASRPPHPGTGAYGYTF. This chain connects TRBV28 to TRBJ1-2, with 10 bases aligning to TRBD1. The J segment lost 4 bases and the V segment lost 6 bases, leaving 14 bases of the junction unmatched. The CDR3 has 17 amino acids. CDR1 is MDHEN, CDR2 SYDVKM, per germline.

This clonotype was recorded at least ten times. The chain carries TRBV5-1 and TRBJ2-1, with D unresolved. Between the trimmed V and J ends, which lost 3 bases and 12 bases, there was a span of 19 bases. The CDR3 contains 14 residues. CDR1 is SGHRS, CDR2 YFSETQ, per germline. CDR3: CASSSGPVEVAQFF. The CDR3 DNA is TGCGCCAGCAGCTCCGGTCCTGTTGAAGTGGCGCAGTTCTTC.

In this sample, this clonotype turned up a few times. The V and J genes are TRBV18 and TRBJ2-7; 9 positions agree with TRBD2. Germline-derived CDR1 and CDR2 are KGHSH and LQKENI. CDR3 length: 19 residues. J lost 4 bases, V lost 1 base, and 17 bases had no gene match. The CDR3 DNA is TGTGCCAGCTCACCACGGTTGCGAAGACTAGCGGAAACCGTGTACGAGCAGTACTTC. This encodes CASSPRLRRLAETVYEQYF.

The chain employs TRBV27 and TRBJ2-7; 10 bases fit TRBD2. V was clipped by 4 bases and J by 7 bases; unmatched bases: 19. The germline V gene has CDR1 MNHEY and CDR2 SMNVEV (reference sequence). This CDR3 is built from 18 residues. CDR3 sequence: CASSSPSGLAESPSEQYF. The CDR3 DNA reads TGTGCCAGCAGTTCACCCTCCGGACTAGCGGAGTCCCCCTCTGAGCAGTACTTC.

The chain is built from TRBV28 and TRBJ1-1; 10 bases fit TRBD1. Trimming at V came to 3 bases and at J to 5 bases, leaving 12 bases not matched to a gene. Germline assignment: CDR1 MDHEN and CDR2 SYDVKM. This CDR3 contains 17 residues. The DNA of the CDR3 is TGTGCCAGCAGTTTCCCACCGGGACAGGGGAAGAGGACTGAAGCTTTCTTT. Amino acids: CASSFPPGQGKRTEAFF.

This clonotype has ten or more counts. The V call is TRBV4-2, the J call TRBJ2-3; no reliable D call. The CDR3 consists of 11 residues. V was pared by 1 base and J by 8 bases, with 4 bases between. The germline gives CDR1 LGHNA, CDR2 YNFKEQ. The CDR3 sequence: CASSQASTQYF. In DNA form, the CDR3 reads TGTGCCAGCAGCCAAGCAAGTACGCAGTATTTT.

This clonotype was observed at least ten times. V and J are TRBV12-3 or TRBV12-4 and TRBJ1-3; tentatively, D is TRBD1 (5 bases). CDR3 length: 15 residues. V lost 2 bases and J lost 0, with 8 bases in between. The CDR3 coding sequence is TGTGCCAGCAGTTTATTAAGGGGCTCTGGAAACACCATATATTTT. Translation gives CASSLLRGSGNTIYF.

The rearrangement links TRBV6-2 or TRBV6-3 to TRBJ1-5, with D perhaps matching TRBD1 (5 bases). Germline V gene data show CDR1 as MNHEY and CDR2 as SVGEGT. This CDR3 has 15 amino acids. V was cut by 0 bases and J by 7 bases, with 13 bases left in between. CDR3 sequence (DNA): TGTGCCAGCAGTTACTCGATCCAGGGATGGCAGCCCCAGCATTTT. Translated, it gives CASSYSIQGWQPQHF.

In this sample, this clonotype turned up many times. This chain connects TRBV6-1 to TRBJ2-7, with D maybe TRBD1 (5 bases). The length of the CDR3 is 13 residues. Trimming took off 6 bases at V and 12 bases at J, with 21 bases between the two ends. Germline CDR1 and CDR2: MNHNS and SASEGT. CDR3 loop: CASSDGDNRNLYF. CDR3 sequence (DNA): TGTGCCAGCAGCGATGGGGATAACAGGAATCTGTACTTC.

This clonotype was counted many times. The CDR3 sequence is CATSDATGELFF. DNA for the CDR3: TGTGCCACCAGTGACGCCACCGGGGAGCTGTTTTTT. The rearrangement links TRBV24-1 to TRBJ2-2; D call uncertain. Trimming removed 4 bases at V and 4 bases at J, with 3 bases between. The CDR3 length is 12 residues. CDR1 and CDR2 (germline): KGHDR, SFDVKD.

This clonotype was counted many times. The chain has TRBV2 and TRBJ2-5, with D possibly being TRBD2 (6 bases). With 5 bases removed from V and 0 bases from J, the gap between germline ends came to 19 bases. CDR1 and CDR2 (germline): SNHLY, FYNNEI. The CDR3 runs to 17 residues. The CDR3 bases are TGTGCCAGCAGTTATTCCTCGGGGGAGACAGACCAAGAGACCCAGTACTTC. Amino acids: CASSYSSGETDQETQYF. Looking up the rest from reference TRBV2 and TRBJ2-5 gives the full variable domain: EPEVTQTPSHQVTQMGQEVILRCVPISNHLYFYWYRQILGQKVEFLVSFYNNEISEKSEIFDDQFSVERPDGSNFTLKIRSTKLEDSAMYFCASSYSSGETDQETQYFGPGTRLLVL.

CDR3 in amino acids: CASSEALGTHSYEQYF. The CDR3 DNA reads as TGTGCCAGCAGTGAAGCGCTAGGAACCCACTCCTACGAGCAGTACTTC. The chain couples TRBV28 to TRBJ2-7; D unclear. V shed 5 bases and J shed 0 bases, with 17 bases lying between them. The CDR3 covers 16 residues. CDR1 and CDR2 (germline): MDHEN, SYDVKM.

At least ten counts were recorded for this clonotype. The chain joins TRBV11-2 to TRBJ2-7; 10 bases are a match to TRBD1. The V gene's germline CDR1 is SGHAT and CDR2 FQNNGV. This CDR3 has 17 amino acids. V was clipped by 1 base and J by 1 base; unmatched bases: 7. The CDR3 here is CASSLVGTGDASYEQYF. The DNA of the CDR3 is TGTGCCAGCAGCTTAGTTGGGACAGGGGACGCTTCCTACGAGCAGTACTTC.

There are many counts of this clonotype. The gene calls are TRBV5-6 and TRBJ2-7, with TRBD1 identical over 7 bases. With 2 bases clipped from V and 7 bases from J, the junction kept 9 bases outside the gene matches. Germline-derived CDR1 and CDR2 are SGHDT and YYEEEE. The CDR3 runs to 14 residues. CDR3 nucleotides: TGTGCCAGCAGCTTTACGCCGTTACAGGGGGAGCAGTACTTC. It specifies CASSFTPLQGEQYF.

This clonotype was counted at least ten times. CDR3 in amino acids: CATSDASSQGLGITGELFF. The CDR3 coding sequence is TGTGCCACCAGTGATGCCTCCTCCCAGGGACTAGGTATCACCGGGGAGCTGTTTTTT. The rearrangement joins TRBV24-1 to TRBJ2-2; 8 nucleotides align to TRBD2. The V gene's germline CDR1 is KGHDR and CDR2 SFDVKD. This CDR3 is built from 19 residues. V shed 3 bases and J 4 bases; nucleotides not matched to a gene: 15.

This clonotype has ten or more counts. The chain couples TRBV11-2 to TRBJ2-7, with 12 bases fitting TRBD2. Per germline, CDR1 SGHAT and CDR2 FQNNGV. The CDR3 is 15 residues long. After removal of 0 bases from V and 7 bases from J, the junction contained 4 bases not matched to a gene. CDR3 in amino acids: CASSLEGLAGREQYF. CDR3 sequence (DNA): TGTGCCAGCAGCTTAGAGGGACTAGCGGGTCGGGAGCAGTACTTC. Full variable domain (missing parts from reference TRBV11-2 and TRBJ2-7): EAGVAQSPRYKIIEKRQSVAFWCNPISGHATLYWYQQILGQGPKLLIQFQNNGVVDDSQLPKDRFSAERLKGVDSTLKIQPAKLEDSAVYLCASSLEGLAGREQYFGPGTRLTVT.

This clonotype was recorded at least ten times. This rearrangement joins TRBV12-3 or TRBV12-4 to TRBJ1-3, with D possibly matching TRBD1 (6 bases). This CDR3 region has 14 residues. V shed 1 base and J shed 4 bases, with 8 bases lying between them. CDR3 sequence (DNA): TGTGCCAGCAGTTTAGGGGGGCAAGGAAACACCATATATTTT. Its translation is CASSLGGQGNTIYF.

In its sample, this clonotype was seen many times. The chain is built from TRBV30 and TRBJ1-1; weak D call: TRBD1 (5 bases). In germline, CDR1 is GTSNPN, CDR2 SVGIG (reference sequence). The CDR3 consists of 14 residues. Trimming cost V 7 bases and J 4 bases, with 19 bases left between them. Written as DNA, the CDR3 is TGTGCCTCCCGCTTTGGGACGGCGGGCACTGAAGCTTTCTTT. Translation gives CASRFGTAGTEAFF. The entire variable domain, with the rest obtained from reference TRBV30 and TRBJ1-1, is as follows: SQTIHQWPATLVQPVGSPLSLECTVEGTSNPNLYWYRQAAGRGLQLLFYSVGIGQISSEVPQNLSASRPQDRQFILSSKKLLLSDSGFYLCASRFGTAGTEAFFGQGTRLTVV.

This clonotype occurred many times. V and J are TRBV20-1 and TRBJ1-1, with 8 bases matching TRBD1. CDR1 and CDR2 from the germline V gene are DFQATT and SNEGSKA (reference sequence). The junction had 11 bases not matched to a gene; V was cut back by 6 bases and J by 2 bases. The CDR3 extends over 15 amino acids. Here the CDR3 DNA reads TGCAGTGCGGACCACAGGGGGTACCTAAACACTGAAGCTTTCTTT. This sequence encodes CSADHRGYLNTEAFF.

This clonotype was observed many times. CDR3 bases: TGTGCCAGCAGTGAAGACGGGGATTACGAGCAGTACTTC. Translating gives CASSEDGDYEQYF. V and J are TRBV2 and TRBJ2-7; D may be TRBD2 (5 bases). V was cut by 1 base and J by 4 bases, with 8 bases left in between. This CDR3 has 13 residues. Germline V CDR1 and CDR2: SNHLY, FYNNEI.